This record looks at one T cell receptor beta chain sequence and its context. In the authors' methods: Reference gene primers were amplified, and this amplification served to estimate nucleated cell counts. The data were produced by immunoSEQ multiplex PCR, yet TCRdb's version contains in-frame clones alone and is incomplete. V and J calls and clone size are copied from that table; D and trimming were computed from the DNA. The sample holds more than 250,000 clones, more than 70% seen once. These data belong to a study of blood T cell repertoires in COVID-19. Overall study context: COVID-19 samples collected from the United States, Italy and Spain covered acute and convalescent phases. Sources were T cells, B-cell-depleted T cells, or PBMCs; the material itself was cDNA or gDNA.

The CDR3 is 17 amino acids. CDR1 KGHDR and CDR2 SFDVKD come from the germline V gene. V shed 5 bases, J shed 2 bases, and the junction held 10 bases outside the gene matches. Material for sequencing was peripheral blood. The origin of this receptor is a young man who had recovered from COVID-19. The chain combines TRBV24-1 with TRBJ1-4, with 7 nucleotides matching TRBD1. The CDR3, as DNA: TGTGCCACCAGTGGGGGGACAGATCTGTTCACTAATGAAAAACTGTTTTTT. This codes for CATSGGTDLFTNEKLFF.